Listed below are T cell receptor beta chains from one sample, sequenced in a study of CD8+CD57+ T cells in acquired aplastic anemia. TCRdb processed the reads anew with MiXCR; each CDR3 protein has one entry. Of some 120,000 distinct CDR3 sequences in the sample, over 30% were seen once. The specimen sequenced was sorted CD4+, CD8+, or CD8+CD57+ T cells (not recorded which) from PBMCs. The receptors derive from a human donor with aplastic anemia. Both conserved end residues are part of each CDR3. Each record gives: D gene, J gene, V gene, clone size, CDR3 DNA, CDR3 protein. D genes are given only for firm matches. Clone sizes are given selectively: once, few, many, or a class where the clone is expanded.

>NA|TRBJ1-2|TRBV2|many
TGTGCCAGCAGTGAGGAGGGGCTGCGCTATGGCTACACCTTC
CASSEEGLRYGYTF
>NA|TRBJ2-7|TRBV25-1|NA
TGTGCCAGCAGTTCGGGCAACTCCTACGAGCAGTACTTC
CASSSGNSYEQYF
>NA|TRBJ2-3|TRBV4-1|many
TGCGCCAGCAGCCAAGCGAGGCAGCTCAGCACAGATACGCAGTATTTT
CASSQARQLSTDTQYF
>NA|TRBJ1-2|TRBV15|NA
TGTGCCACCAGCCGAGCTGGGGGATTGGGTGGCTACACCTTC
CATSRAGGLGGYTF
>NA|TRBJ1-6|TRBV10-3|once
TGTGCCATCAGTGCGGGGCAGGGCAATTCACCCCTCCACTTT
CAISAGQGNSPLHF
>NA|TRBJ1-2|TRBV3-1|NA
TGTGCCAGCAGCCCCTCCTACGTAATAGTGGGCTATGGCTACACCTTC
CASSPSYVIVGYGYTF
>TRBD2|TRBJ2-2|TRBV10-1|many
TGCGCCAGCAGTGACGCGGGGGTGTACACCGGGGAGCTGTTTTTT
CASSDAGVYTGELFF
>NA|TRBJ1-5|TRBV19|once
TGTGCCAGTAGTGGATCAGGGGCGAGTCAGCCCCAGCATTTT
CASSGSGASQPQHF
>NA|TRBJ1-1|TRBV15|NA
TGTGCCACCAGCAGAGGCGGAGCAGAAGGCACTGAAGCTTTCTTT
CATSRGGAEGTEAFF
>TRBD1|TRBJ2-5|TRBV6-1|NA
TGTGCCAGCAGCGCAGGGGGTCGGGAGACCCAGTACTTC
CASSAGGRETQYF
>NA|TRBJ2-1|TRBV7-2|NA
TGTGCCAGCAGCGTCGCAGAATACAATGAGCAGTTCTTC
CASSVAEYNEQFF
>NA|TRBJ1-3|TRBV19|many
TGTGCCAGTAGTATCGGACAACTAACTGGAAACACCATATATTTT
CASSIGQLTGNTIYF
>NA|TRBJ1-5|TRBV6-5|many
TGTGCCAGCAGTTACTACAAAAATCAGCCCCAGCATTTT
CASSYYKNQPQHF
>TRBD1|TRBJ2-7|TRBV18|NA
TGTGCCAGCTCATCCCAAGGGACAGAACGCGAGCAGTACTTC
CASSSQGTEREQYF
>NA|TRBJ2-7|TRBV27|NA
TGTGCCAGCAGTTTAAGTCCGACCGACCGGACCTACGAGCAGTACTTC
CASSLSPTDRTYEQYF
>TRBD1|TRBJ2-1|TRBV5-1|many
TGCGCCAGCAGCTTGGAGGGGGCACTCTACAATGAGCAGTTCTTC
CASSLEGALYNEQFF
>NA|TRBJ2-5|TRBV10-2|many
TGCGCCAGCAGTCTCTCTGCGGCGGGGCAAGAGACCCAGTACTTC
CASSLSAAGQETQYF
>NA|TRBJ1-2|TRBV29-1|NA
TGCAGCGTCCCTTTAATTAGCGGGAACTATGGCTACACCTTC
CSVPLISGNYGYTF
>NA|TRBJ2-7|TRBV29-1|NA
TGCAGCGCATGGTGGGGCGAGCAGTACTTC
CSAWWGEQYF
>NA|TRBJ2-2|TRBV5-1|many
TGCGCCAGCACCGAGAACACCGGGGAGCTGTTTTTT
CASTENTGELFF
>NA|TRBJ1-1|TRBV20-1|many
TGCAGTGCTATCAAGCACATGAACACTGAAGCTTTCTTT
CSAIKHMNTEAFF
>TRBD2|TRBJ2-4|TRBV5-6|many
TGTGCCAGCAGCTATGGGACTACCAGCGCCAAAAACATTCAGTACTTC
CASSYGTTSAKNIQYF
>NA|TRBJ2-7|TRBV7-8|NA
TGTGCCAGCAGCCATGATGGCTTCTACGAGCAGTACTTC
CASSHDGFYEQYF
>TRBD1|TRBJ2-1|TRBV6-1|NA
TGTGCCAGCAGTTTCGCCGGGACAGGGGACAATGAGCAGTTCTTC
CASSFAGTGDNEQFF
>NA|TRBJ2-2|TRBV20-1|many
TGCAGTGCTAGAGTAGGGTTTGGTACCGGGGAGCTGTTTTTT
CSARVGFGTGELFF
>TRBD2|TRBJ2-7|TRBV9|many
TGTGCCAGCAGCGCGAGAGACCTAGCGGGGGGGCGAGGCTACGAGCAGTACTTC
CASSARDLAGGRGYEQYF
>NA|TRBJ1-6|TRBV30|many
TGTGCCTGGAGTGTACGCCGAGGGGCAGGGTTCTTGTCACCCCTCCACTTT
CAWSVRRGAGFLSPLHF
>NA|TRBJ2-3|TRBV9|many
TGTGCCAGCGCTTGGGCGGATGGCACAGATACGCAGTATTTT
CASAWADGTDTQYF
>NA|TRBJ1-1|TRBV15|NA
TGTGCCGCCAGCAGCGAACAGGGCCGTGGCACTGAAGCTTTCTTT
CAASSEQGRGTEAFF
>NA|TRBJ1-2|TRBV19|NA
TGTGCCAGTAGTCTTTGGAACAGGGATGATGGCTACACCTTC
CASSLWNRDDGYTF
>NA|TRBJ2-3|TRBV15|many
TGTGCCACCAGGAGGGGCGCTAGCACAGATACGCAGTATTTT
CATRRGASTDTQYF
>NA|TRBJ2-5|TRBV2|NA
TGTGCCAGCAGTGGAGCGGATCGGGGAGAGACCCAGTACTTC
CASSGADRGETQYF
>TRBD2|TRBJ2-3|TRBV10-3|NA
TGTGCCATCAGTGGGGTAGCGGGGGGGATCACAGATACGCAGTATTTT
CAISGVAGGITDTQYF
>TRBD1|TRBJ1-3|TRBV3-1|NA
TGTGCCAGCAGCCGAAGCTGGACAGGGCGCTCTGGAAACACCATATATTTT
CASSRSWTGRSGNTIYF
>NA|TRBJ2-3|TRBV12-3/TRBV12-4|NA
TGTGCCAGCAGTTTAGATGGGGGGCTGATGAACACAGATAGGCAGTATTTT
CASSLDGGLMNTDRQYF
>NA|TRBJ2-1|TRBV7-2|many
TGTGCCAGCAGCTTCGACAGTTTCTACAATGAGCAGTTCTTC
CASSFDSFYNEQFF
>TRBD1|TRBJ2-3|TRBV25-1|NA
TGTGCCAGCAGCCCGGGACAGGGGTTCACAGATACGCAGTATTTT
CASSPGQGFTDTQYF
>NA|TRBJ1-1|TRBV7-6|many
TGTGCCAGCAGCTTAAGCGCCTTGAACACTGAAGCTTTCTTT
CASSLSALNTEAFF
>TRBD1|TRBJ1-2|TRBV10-3|once
TGTGCCATCAGTGAATCGGACAGGGGGCCGGAGGGCTACACCTTC
CAISESDRGPEGYTF
>TRBD1|TRBJ1-6|TRBV15|NA
TGTGCCACCAGCATCAAAACAGGGGGCACAGATAATTCACCCCTCCACTTT
CATSIKTGGTDNSPLHF
>NA|TRBJ2-1|TRBV29-1|once
TGCAGCGTTGAGTACCTAGCCAGCTCCTACAATGAGCAGTTCTTC
CSVEYLASSYNEQFF
>NA|TRBJ1-1|TRBV19|few
TGTGCCAGTACCCCAGGCATCGTAGGGAATGAAGCTTTCTTT
CASTPGIVGNEAFF
>NA|TRBJ2-6|TRBV19|many
TGTGCCAGTAGTCCGAGCAATACAAATTCTGGGGCCAACGTCCTGACTTTC
CASSPSNTNSGANVLTF
>TRBD1|TRBJ1-2|TRBV19|NA
TGTGCCAGTCGGGGGGACAGGGGCGGTGGCTACACCTTC
CASRGDRGGGYTF
>TRBD1|TRBJ2-6|TRBV10-3|many
TGTGCCATGCGGGACAGGGATACTCCCGGCTCTGGGGCCAACGTCCTGACTTTC
CAMRDRDTPGSGANVLTF
>TRBD2|TRBJ2-5|TRBV4-1|many
TGCGCCAGCAGCCAAGGTAGCGGGGGGACTCGGGAGACCCAGTACTTC
CASSQGSGGTRETQYF
>NA|TRBJ2-1|TRBV5-5|NA
TGTGCCAGCATCAGAGATGGCTCCTACAATGAGCAGTTCTTC
CASIRDGSYNEQFF
>NA|TRBJ2-1|TRBV10-1|NA
TGCGCCAGCAGCCTTAGCGGAGGGTCCTACAATGAGCAGTTCTTC
CASSLSGGSYNEQFF